This TCR beta chain was observed in a study of T cells in localized non-small cell lung cancer (dated by TCRdb to the early 2020s). With regard to the full study: Comparing tumors with uninvolved tumor-adjacent lungs, the study looked at the T cell repertoires of about 240 patients with early-stage NSCLC. NSCLC patients had a mean age of approximately 66 years, and more than 120 were male and about 110 female. The cohort consisted of 236 treatment-naive NSCLC patients whose localized lung tumors had been resected. Broad study findings and their caveats: Multi-region tumor sequencing was not performed, so intratumor heterogeneity could not be excluded. Because the study design was exploratory, TCR variables were selected using unadjusted p-values without false-discovery rate correction. Uninvolved tumor-adjacent lung showed the highest T cell clonality, higher than tumor, which suggests more focused antigenic responses in the uninvolved tumor-adjacent lung. A median of about 50 of the top 100 tumor clones turned up in the paired uninvolved adjacent lung, and some 27 of those clones also ranked among the top 100 of that same adjacent lung. Longer overall survival was associated with higher T cell density in blood, whereas shorter survival was associated with higher clonality in adjacent lung.

TCR beta CDR3 regions were sequenced from DNA using the immunoSEQ Assay. On the authors' methods: To compute T cell density, TCR beta template counts were normalized to usable DNA, which was estimated by amplifying housekeeping genes. Richness was estimated with the preseqR package, extrapolating to 400,000 templates for PBMC samples and 120,000 templates for tissue samples. Clonality was calculated as one minus Pielou's evenness. To identify tissue-enriched TCRs, differential abundance testing was run on productive amino-acid clonotypes with a minimum total count of 5 and an alpha of 0.1. The Jaccard Index and the Morisita Overlap Index were used to measure how much the repertoires overlapped between compartments. TCR beta CDR3s were clustered by GLIPH together with public tetramer-defined viral CDR3s, and at least three viral sequences plus V-gene enrichment were required for viral motifs. In its TCRdb copy, this immuneACCESS table keeps in-frame sequences only and misses some clones. Where compared with another copy, unresolved V genes explain less than half of these, and the others have no known cause. D and trimming come from the DNA, and the V and J calls and clone size come from that table. This sample lists some 50,000 clones; around nine tenths were detected once. Approximately 16% of the sample comes from the top ten.

With regard to this clone: Its specific antigen is unknown. Qualities for individual bases were not recorded, and no much larger clone is one base off.

At diagnosis, tumor, uninvolved tumor-adjacent lung and peripheral blood were collected and then preserved as a mix of FFPE and fresh-frozen material. Blood samples were analyzed as peripheral blood mononuclear cells for TCR repertoire profiling. The CDR3 runs 16 amino acids, cysteine and phenylalanine included. Of all the DNA, just the CDR3 is kept, 48 bases in frame from base 1. CDR1 and CDR2 are read off the germline V gene (reference sequence) as SEHNR and FQNEAQ. Between the V and J ends, shortened by 1 base and 3 bases respectively, the junction contains 14 bases. Sample: PBMCs, taken before any cancer treatment. The V and J segments used are TRBV7-9 and TRBJ2-3; tentative D gene TRBD2, with 5 bases matching. This clonotype originated in a female donor with stage II lung adenocarcinoma. The DNA reads as follows: TGTGCCAGCAGCTTAGATCGGGGTGTTAGGACAGATACGCAGTATTTT. Its protein reads: CASSLDRGVRTDTQYF.